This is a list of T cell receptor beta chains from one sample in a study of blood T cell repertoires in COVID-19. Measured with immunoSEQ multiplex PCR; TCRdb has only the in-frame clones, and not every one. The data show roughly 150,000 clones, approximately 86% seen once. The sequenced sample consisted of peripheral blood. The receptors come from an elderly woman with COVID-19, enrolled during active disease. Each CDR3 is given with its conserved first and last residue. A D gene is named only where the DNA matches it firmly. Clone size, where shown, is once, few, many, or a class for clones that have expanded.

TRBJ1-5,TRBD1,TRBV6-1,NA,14,CASSPGGSNQPQHF,TGTGCCAGCAGCCCAGGGGGTAGCAATCAGCCCCAGCATTTT
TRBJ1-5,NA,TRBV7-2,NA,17,CASSLEPERRVNQPQHF,TGTGCCAGCAGCTTAGAGCCAGAGCGGCGGGTCAATCAGCCCCAGCATTTT
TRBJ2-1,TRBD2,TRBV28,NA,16,CASSSTPGLAINEQFF,TGTGCCAGCAGTTCCACCCCGGGACTAGCGATAAATGAGCAGTTCTTC
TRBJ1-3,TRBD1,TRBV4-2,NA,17,CASSQERTGGAGNTIYF,TGTGCCAGCAGCCAAGAGAGGACAGGGGGCGCAGGAAACACCATATATTTT
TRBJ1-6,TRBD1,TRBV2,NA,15,CASSVEGAGGSPLHF,TGTGCCAGCAGTGTGGAGGGGGCGGGTGGTTCACCCCTCCACTTT
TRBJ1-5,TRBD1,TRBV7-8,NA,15,CASSFETGGFQPQHF,TGTGCCAGCAGCTTCGAGACAGGGGGTTTTCAGCCCCAGCATTTT
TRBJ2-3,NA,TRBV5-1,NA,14,CASSRGRGTDTQYF,TGCGCCAGTTCTCGCGGCAGGGGTACAGATACGCAGTATTTT
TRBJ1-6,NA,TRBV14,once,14,CASSQVRGGSPLHF,TGTGCCAGCAGCCAAGTAAGGGGTGGCTCACCCCTCCACTTT
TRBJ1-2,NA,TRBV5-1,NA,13,CASSSGQHYGYTF,TGCGCCAGCAGCTCCGGACAGCACTATGGCTACACCTTC
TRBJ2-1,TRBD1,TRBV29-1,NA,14,CSVEEQGAYNEQFF,TGCAGCGTCGAGGAACAGGGGGCTTACAATGAGCAGTTCTTC
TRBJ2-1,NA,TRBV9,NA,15,CASSPGGGRYNEQFF,TGTGCCAGCAGCCCGGGGGGCGGGAGATACAATGAGCAGTTCTTC
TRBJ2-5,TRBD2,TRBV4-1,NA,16,CASSQDRGLEQETQYF,TGCGCCAGCAGCCAAGATAGGGGACTAGAACAAGAGACCCAGTACTTC
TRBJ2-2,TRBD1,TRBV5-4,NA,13,CASSRDSTGELFF,TGTGCCAGCAGCCGGGACAGCACCGGGGAGCTGTTTTTT
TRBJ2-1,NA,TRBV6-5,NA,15,CASSPGQSSYNEQFF,TGTGCCAGCAGTCCCGGACAGAGCTCCTACAATGAGCAGTTCTTC
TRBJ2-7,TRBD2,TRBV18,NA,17,CASSPSWTSVYSYEQYF,TGCGCCAGCTCACCGTCATGGACTAGCGTTTACTCCTACGAGCAGTACTTC
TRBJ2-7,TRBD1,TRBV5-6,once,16,CASSLGPGTGGLEQYF,TGTGCCAGCAGCTTGGGTCCGGGGACAGGGGGACTCGAGCAGTACTTC
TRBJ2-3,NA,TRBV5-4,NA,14,CASTSGRGADTQYF,TGTGCCAGCACCTCCGGCCGGGGTGCAGATACGCAGTATTTT
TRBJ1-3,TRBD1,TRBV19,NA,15,CASSAEGARGNTIYF,TGTGCCAGTAGTGCCGAGGGGGCACGGGGAAACACCATATATTTT
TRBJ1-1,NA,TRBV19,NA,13,CASSRRVITEAFF,TGTGCCAGTAGTAGGAGGGTCATCACTGAAGCTTTCTTT
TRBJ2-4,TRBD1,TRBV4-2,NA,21,CASSQDIPLGQGGLAKNIQYF,TGTGCCAGCAGCCAAGACATCCCCTTGGGACAGGGTGGACTAGCCAAAAACATTCAGTACTTC
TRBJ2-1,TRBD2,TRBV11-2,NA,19,CASSLIQPAGGFRYNEQFF,TGTGCCAGCAGCTTAATTCAACCAGCGGGAGGTTTTAGGTACAATGAGCAGTTCTTC
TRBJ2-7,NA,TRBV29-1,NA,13,CSVEGRSDYEQYF,TGCAGCGTTGAGGGGAGGTCCGACTACGAGCAGTACTTC
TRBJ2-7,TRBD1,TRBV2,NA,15,CASSAPGTGPYEQYF,TGTGCCAGCAGTGCCCCCGGGACAGGCCCCTACGAGCAGTACTTC
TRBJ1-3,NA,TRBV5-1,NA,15,CASSSQLTTGNTIYF,TGCGCCAGCAGCTCCCAACTAACTACGGGAAACACCATATATTTT
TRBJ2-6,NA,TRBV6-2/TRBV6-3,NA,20,CASSYYPRAAGRPGANVLTF,TGTGCCAGCAGTTACTATCCACGAGCGGCGGGAAGGCCTGGGGCCAACGTCCTGACTTTC
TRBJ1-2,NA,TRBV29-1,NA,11,CSVETGYGYTF,TGCAGCGTTGAGACAGGCTATGGCTACACCTTC
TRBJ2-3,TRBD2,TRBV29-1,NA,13,CSVGREITDTQYF,TGCAGCGTTGGGCGGGAGATAACAGATACGCAGTATTTT
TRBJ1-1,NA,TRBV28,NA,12,CASSLQWTEAFF,TGTGCCAGCAGTTTACAGTGGACTGAAGCTTTCTTT
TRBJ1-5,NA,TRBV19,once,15,CASSTGQYSNQPQHF,TGTGCCAGTAGTACAGGGCAATATAGCAATCAGCCCCAGCATTTT
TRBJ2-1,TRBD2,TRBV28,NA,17,CASSYPLGSGRRGEQFF,TGTGCCAGCAGCTACCCTTTGGGTAGCGGGAGGAGGGGTGAGCAGTTCTTC